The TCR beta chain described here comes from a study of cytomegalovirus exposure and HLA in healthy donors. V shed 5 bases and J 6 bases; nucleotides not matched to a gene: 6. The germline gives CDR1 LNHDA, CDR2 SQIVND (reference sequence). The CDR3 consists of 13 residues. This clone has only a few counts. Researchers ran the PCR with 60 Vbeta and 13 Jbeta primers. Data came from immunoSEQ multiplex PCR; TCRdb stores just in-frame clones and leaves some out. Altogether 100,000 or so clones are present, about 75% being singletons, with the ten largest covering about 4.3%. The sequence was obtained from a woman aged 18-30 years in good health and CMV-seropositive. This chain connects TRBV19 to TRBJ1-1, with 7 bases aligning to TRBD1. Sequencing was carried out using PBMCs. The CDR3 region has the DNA TGTGCCAGTAGTTTCCAGGGGGACGCTGAAGCTTTCTTT. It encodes CASSFQGDAEAFF.